Listed below are T cell receptor beta chains from one sample, sequenced in a study of cytomegalovirus exposure and HLA in healthy donors. TCRdb's copy holds only in-frame clones and misses some; the assay was immunoSEQ multiplex PCR. The table lists about 190,000 clones, 85% of them singletons. Sequencing input: PBMCs. All receptors derive from a boy younger than 10 in good health and CMV-seronegative. Each CDR3 is given with its conserved first and last residue. The D gene is left open where the match is weak. Rows give clone size only sometimes, using once, few, many, or a class for an expanded clone.

j_call | v_call | clone_size | d_call | cdr3_nt | cdr3_aa
TRBJ1-5 | TRBV5-6 | NA | NA | TGTGCCAGTAGCTTGTTGGGGGGGCAGCCCCAGCATTTT | CASSLLGGQPQHF
TRBJ2-3 | TRBV9 | NA | NA | TGTGCCAGCAGCGTAGCTACTGTCGGGGACACAGATACGCAGTATTTT | CASSVATVGDTDTQYF
TRBJ2-7 | TRBV15 | NA | TRBD2 | TGTGCCACCAGCACCCTAGCGGGAGAGATTCCCTACGAGCAGTACTTC | CATSTLAGEIPYEQYF
TRBJ2-5 | TRBV5-1 | NA | TRBD2 | TGCGCCAGCACAGGGGGACTAGCGATTCAATTTCGCTCCCAAGAGACCCAGTACTTC | CASTGGLAIQFRSQETQYF
TRBJ2-1 | TRBV7-6 | NA | TRBD1 | TGTGCCAGCAGCTTGAATACCCAAGTAGACAGGGGGAATGAGCAGTTCTTC | CASSLNTQVDRGNEQFF
TRBJ1-1 | TRBV5-1 | NA | TRBD1 | TGCGCCAGCAGCTTGGCCTCCGACAGGGCTCGGAACACTGAAGCTTTCTTT | CASSLASDRARNTEAFF
TRBJ2-7 | TRBV11-2 | NA | TRBD1 | TGTGCCAGCAGACCGGGACAGGGGGCCTACGAGCAGTACTTC | CASRPGQGAYEQYF
TRBJ2-7 | TRBV4-1 | NA | TRBD1 | TGCGCCAGCAGCCAACTTAGGACAGGGGGATACGAGCAGTACTTC | CASSQLRTGGYEQYF
TRBJ2-2 | TRBV28 | NA | NA | TGTGCCAGCAGTTCATTCACCGGGGAGCTGTTTTTT | CASSSFTGELFF
TRBJ2-1 | TRBV5-4 | NA | NA | TGTGCCAGCAGCTCGGGGGGCGGTGGCAATGAGCAGTTCTTC | CASSSGGGGNEQFF
TRBJ1-3 | TRBV18 | NA | TRBD1 | TGTGCCAGCTCACAAAAACGACAAGGACAGGGTTCGAGTAGAAACACCATATATTTT | CASSQKRQGQGSSRNTIYF
TRBJ1-1 | TRBV6-5 | NA | NA | TGTGCCAGCAGCCAAAACTCCGGAGGATACACTGAAGCTTTCTTT | CASSQNSGGYTEAFF
TRBJ2-3 | TRBV30 | few | TRBD1 | TGTGCCTGGAGCCTCCCCCGGACAGGGACAGATACGCAGTATTTT | CAWSLPRTGTDTQYF
TRBJ1-5 | TRBV19 | NA | TRBD1 | TGTGCCAGTAGATTAACTCGGGACAGGGGAGATAGCAATCAGCCCCAGCATTTT | CASRLTRDRGDSNQPQHF
TRBJ2-4 | TRBV5-6 | NA | NA | TGTGCCAGCAGCTTGGACGGAGCCAAAAACATTCAGTACTTC | CASSLDGAKNIQYF
TRBJ2-7 | TRBV28 | NA | TRBD2 | TGTGCCAGCAGTTCCGGGACTAGCGGGACGAGCTACGAGCAGTACTTC | CASSSGTSGTSYEQYF
TRBJ2-1 | TRBV7-9 | NA | TRBD1 | TGTGCCAGCAGCCATCATACAGGGGCCCCCGCTAGAAATGAGCAGTTCTTC | CASSHHTGAPARNEQFF
TRBJ2-3 | TRBV5-5 | NA | NA | TGTGCCAGCAGCAGGACAGTGAATGCGCAGTATTTT | CASSRTVNAQYF
TRBJ1-2 | TRBV25-1 | NA | NA | TGTGCCAGCAGTGAACCAGGCCCCTATGGCTACACCTTC | CASSEPGPYGYTF
TRBJ1-5 | TRBV6-1 | few | NA | TGTGCCAGCCAGACTCTACACCTCCGGGGGGCCCAGCATTTT | CASQTLHLRGAQHF
TRBJ2-1 | TRBV6-5 | NA | NA | TGTGCCAGCACCCAGGGAGGGGGGGACTACAATGAGCAGTTCTTC | CASTQGGGDYNEQFF
TRBJ1-4 | TRBV18 | once | NA | TGTGCCAGCTCAGCAGGGCGTGCAACTAATGAAAAACTGTTTTTT | CASSAGRATNEKLFF
TRBJ2-1 | TRBV5-1 | NA | TRBD2 | TGCGCCAGCAGCTCGGGACTAGCGGGAGGGCCAGGCAATGAGCAGTTCTTC | CASSSGLAGGPGNEQFF
TRBJ1-1 | TRBV5-4 | few | NA | TGTGCCAGCAGCCCAGCGGGGAACACTGAAGCTTTCTTT | CASSPAGNTEAFF
TRBJ1-5 | TRBV6-1 | NA | NA | TGTGCCAGCAAGGGACACTCTATCAATCAGCCCCAGCATTTT | CASKGHSINQPQHF
TRBJ2-7 | TRBV5-1 | NA | NA | TGCGCCAGCAGCTTCTCACTCTCCTACGAGCAGTACTTC | CASSFSLSYEQYF
TRBJ2-3 | TRBV5-1 | NA | NA | TGCGCCAGCAGCTTAGCGCTACGCACAGATACGCAGTATTTT | CASSLALRTDTQYF
TRBJ2-1 | TRBV11-2 | NA | NA | TGTGCCAGCAGCTTAGCATTCAGCAATAGCCCCTACAATGAGCAGTTCTTC | CASSLAFSNSPYNEQFF
TRBJ1-1 | TRBV30 | NA | NA | TGTGCCTGGAGGGTAGTAGGAGGTAACACTGAAGCTTTCTTT | CAWRVVGGNTEAFF
TRBJ2-6 | TRBV6-4 | NA | TRBD1 | TGTGCCAGCAGTGACGGGACAGGGGGCGCTGGGGCCAACGTCCTGACTTTC | CASSDGTGGAGANVLTF
TRBJ2-7 | TRBV2 | NA | NA | TGTGCCAGCAGTCCGCTAGCTTCGATGGACGAGCAGTACTTC | CASSPLASMDEQYF
TRBJ1-5 | TRBV6-5 | NA | NA | TGTGCCAGCAGTAAACAGGGCAGCAATCAGCCCCAGCATTTT | CASSKQGSNQPQHF
TRBJ2-1 | TRBV5-4 | NA | NA | TGTGCCAGCAGCTTCGGGACTGATCAGTTCTTC | CASSFGTDQFF
TRBJ2-3 | TRBV7-8 | NA | TRBD2 | TGTGCCAGCAGCCCTATTCGACTAGCGCGGGAAGATACGCAGTATTTT | CASSPIRLAREDTQYF
TRBJ1-5 | TRBV4-2 | NA | NA | TGTGCCAGCAGCCAAGATTTGGCGGGTAATCAGCCCCAGCATTTT | CASSQDLAGNQPQHF
TRBJ2-3 | TRBV12-5 | once | TRBD1 | TGTGCTAGTGGTTTGCTCACGGGACAGGGGACAGATACGCAGTATTTT | CASGLLTGQGTDTQYF
TRBJ2-7 | TRBV19 | NA | NA | TGTGCCAGTAGTATAACCGGGACTCGAAGCTACGAGCAGTACTTC | CASSITGTRSYEQYF
TRBJ2-4 | TRBV19 | once | TRBD1 | TGTGCCAGTTCGGACCCAGGGGGCTGGTCCAAAAACATTCAGTACTTC | CASSDPGGWSKNIQYF
TRBJ1-2 | TRBV29-1 | NA | TRBD1 | TGCAGCGTTGAAATTAGGGACAGGGTCGCCTATGGCTACACCTTC | CSVEIRDRVAYGYTF
TRBJ2-7 | TRBV19 | NA | TRBD2 | TGTGCCAGTAGTATTCCTGGCCAGCGGGAGGGCCTAATTCTCGTCGAGCAGTACTTC | CASSIPGQREGLILVEQYF
TRBJ1-3 | TRBV28 | NA | TRBD1 | TGTGCCAGCAGTCGCGACAGGGTGGGGGGAAACACCATATATTTT | CASSRDRVGGNTIYF
TRBJ2-3 | TRBV9 | NA | TRBD2 | TGTGCCAGCAGCGCACTAGCGGCCGCGGGAGGGGCGCAGTATTTT | CASSALAAAGGAQYF
TRBJ1-5 | TRBV10-2 | NA | NA | TGCGCCAGCAGTGATCCCGATCAGCCCCAGCATTTT | CASSDPDQPQHF
TRBJ2-2 | TRBV29-1 | few | TRBD2 | TGCAGCGTTGAAGAGATAGTCGGTTGGCCCCCGGAGGGAGGGACCGGGGAGCTGTTTTTT | CSVEEIVGWPPEGGTGELFF
TRBJ1-2 | TRBV6-1 | NA | NA | TGTGCCAGCACGGCACAGATCTATGGCTACACCTTC | CASTAQIYGYTF
TRBJ2-5 | TRBV7-3 | NA | NA | TGTGCCAGCAGCTTACGGGCGGGAACTAAAGAGACCCAGTACTTC | CASSLRAGTKETQYF
TRBJ1-2 | TRBV5-4 | NA | NA | TGTGCCAGCAGCTTGGTTGGCAACCCCGGGAATGGCTACACCTTC | CASSLVGNPGNGYTF
TRBJ1-2 | TRBV5-1 | NA | TRBD1 | TGCGCCAGCAGCTTACCACAGGGGGGCCCCTATGGCTACACCTTC | CASSLPQGGPYGYTF
TRBJ1-6 | TRBV7-2 | few | NA | TGTGCCAGCAGCTTATCGGCTGAAGGGGAACCCCTCCACTTT | CASSLSAEGEPLHF
TRBJ1-2 | TRBV18 | NA | NA | TGTGCCAGCTCACCCAAGGACAGTGAGACGATCTATGGCTACACCTTC | CASSPKDSETIYGYTF
TRBJ2-7 | TRBV5-1 | NA | NA | TGCGCCAGCAGCTTGGATGCGGACTCCAACAGGTACTTC | CASSLDADSNRYF
TRBJ1-6 | TRBV6-4 | NA | TRBD1 | TGTGCCAGCAGCGGGACAGCCCCCTACTATAATTCACCCCTCCACTTT | CASSGTAPYYNSPLHF
TRBJ2-5 | TRBV7-2 | NA | NA | TGTGCCAGCAGCTTCTACCTAGGCCAGACCCAGTACTTC | CASSFYLGQTQYF
TRBJ1-1 | TRBV10-3 | NA | NA | TGTGCCATTACCCGAGAAGTCAACACTGAAGCTTTCTTT | CAITREVNTEAFF
TRBJ2-1 | TRBV27 | NA | NA | TGTGCCAGCAGTTTATTTGGGGCAGGGTCAAACAATGAGCAGTTCTTC | CASSLFGAGSNNEQFF
TRBJ2-6 | TRBV30 | NA | TRBD1 | TGTGCCTGGAGTGGCTCGGGACAGTACTTTTCTGGGGCCAACGTCCTGACTTTC | CAWSGSGQYFSGANVLTF
TRBJ1-2 | TRBV28 | NA | NA | TGTGCCAGCAGTGAAACGCAGGGAATTGGCTATGGCTACACCTTC | CASSETQGIGYGYTF